What follows are 29 T cell receptor beta chains derived from one specimen sequenced in a study of long-term antiretroviral therapy in people with HIV (dated 2022 in TCRdb). The immunoSEQ hsTCRB v3.0 assay was used at survey level resolution to sequence the TRB variable region. Not all clones reach the TCRdb copy of this immuneACCESS table, which keeps in-frame sequences only. Checked studies attribute under half of the gap to unresolved V genes and leave the rest unexplained. The sample table lists around 17,000 clones, 95% of them with a count of one. In total, the top ten clones hold over 1.1% of the sample. The material was unsorted PBMCs, obtained 10 to 13 years after starting antiretroviral therapy. The receptors were sampled from a man aged 25 to 40 with HIV.

J is TRBJ2-7 and V is TRBV28; 8 nucleotides line up with TRBD1. This CDR3 has 15 residues. The germline V gene encodes CDR1 MDHEN and CDR2 SYDVKM. J lost 2 bases, V lost 8 bases, and 11 bases had no gene match. As DNA, the CDR3 is TGTGCCAGCTCGGCAGGGGGCCGGTTGGCCTACGAGCAGTACGTC. Amino acids: CASSAGGRLAYEQYV.

The J gene is TRBJ1-3, the V gene TRBV2, with 9 bases matching TRBD1. The CDR3 totals 15 residues. The germline V gene encodes CDR1 SNHLY and CDR2 FYNNEI. Trimming removed 7 bases from V and 4 bases from J; junction bases left unmatched: 8. Here the CDR3 DNA reads TGTGCCAGCAACCTCGGACAGGGGTGGGGAAACACCATATATTTT. Translation gives CASNLGQGWGNTIYF.

A note on this clone: The germline gene is not matched at one end of the junction; a read error may be the cause. Different DNA sequences within this sample yield the same CDR3. V is TRBV9 and J is TRBJ1-6; TRBD1 matches 10 bases. This CDR3 region has 15 residues. CDR1 is SGDLS and CDR2 is YYNGEE in the germline V gene. The CDR3 nucleotides are TGTGCCAGTAGCGTAGATGGACAGGGGGGCTCACCCCTCCACTTT. Its protein product is CASSVDGQGGSPLHF.

The rearrangement joins TRBV5-4 to TRBJ1-4; 7 nucleotides agree with TRBD1. CDR1 is SGHNT, CDR2 YYREEE, per germline (reference sequence). The CDR3 runs to 16 residues. The junction had 6 bases not matched to a gene; V was cut back by 3 bases and J by 1 base. Written as DNA, the CDR3 is TGTGCCAGCAGCTCGGCCCGGGACAGAACTAATGAAAAACTGTTTTTT. It yields the protein CASSSARDRTNEKLFF.

This chain uses TRBV12-1 with TRBJ1-3; the table calls TRBD1, which could not be checked here. TRBV12-1 is a pseudogene locus. The CDR3 covers 15 residues. The CDR3 sequence: CASSLDSSSGNTIYF. CDR3 sequence (DNA): TGTGCCAGCAGCTTGGACAGCAGCTCTGGAAACACCATATATTTT.

The chain is built from TRBV30 and TRBJ2-6; 10 bases align to TRBD1. Germline-derived CDR1 and CDR2 are GTSNPN and SVGIG (reference sequence). This CDR3 has 17 residues. V lost 3 bases to trimming and J lost 3 bases; unmatched junction nucleotides: 8. The CDR3 sequence: CAWSAGTGVSGANVLTF. CDR3 DNA sequence: TGTGCCTGGAGCGCCGGGACAGGGGTTAGTGGGGCCAACGTCCTGACTTTC.

The CDR3 bases are TGTGCCATCAGTGAGTCGATGATGATGGATTATGAGCAGTTCTTC. Translation gives CAISESMMMDYEQFF. This chain links TRBV10-3 with TRBJ2-1; D is unresolved. Trimming removed 0 bases at V and 8 bases at J, with 14 bases between. The CDR3 loop spans 15 amino acids. Germline V lookup: CDR1 ENHRY, CDR2 SYGVKD.

The J gene is TRBJ1-1, the V gene TRBV5-1; unclear D gene. The V and J ends lost 4 bases and 1 base respectively, with 11 bases between them. The CDR3 is 14 amino acids. CDR1 SGHRS and CDR2 YFSETQ come from the germline V gene. CDR3 sequence: CASSPGPTNTEAFF. In nucleotides, the CDR3 is TGCGCCAGCAGCCCCGGACCGACGAACACTGAAGCTTTCTTT.

The CDR3 spells CASSPVLRETQYF. The CDR3 bases are TGTGCCAGCTCACCAGTACTCCGGGAGACCCAGTACTTC. The V call is TRBV18, the J call TRBJ2-5, with no clear D. V was pared by 2 bases and J by 5 bases, with 9 bases between. CDR1 is KGHSH, CDR2 LQKENI, per germline. This CDR3 has 13 amino acids. The complete variable domain, with remaining parts taken from reference TRBV18 and TRBJ2-5, reads NAGVMQNPRHLVRRRGQEARLRCSPMKGHSHVYWYRQLPEEGLKFMVYLQKENIIDESGMPKERFSAEFPKEGPSILRIQQVVRGDSAAYFCASSPVLRETQYFGPGTRLLVL.

In DNA form, the CDR3 reads TGTGCCAGCAGTGATCCCGGGACAGGGGGCCGGGATGGCTACACCTTC. Protein product: CASSDPGTGGRDGYTF. The rearrangement uses TRBV2 and TRBJ1-2; 12 bases agree with TRBD1. The trim removed 3 bases at V and 6 bases at J, leaving 8 bases unmatched. The germline V gene encodes CDR1 SNHLY and CDR2 FYNNEI. CDR3 size: 16 residues.

The chain has TRBV2 and TRBJ2-2; D gene uncertain. CDR1 SNHLY and CDR2 FYNNEI come from the germline V gene. The CDR3 is 13 amino acids. V shed 5 bases and J shed 7 bases, with 11 bases lying between them. For the CDR3, the DNA is TGTGCCAGCAGTCCTCTTGGTTTCGGGGAGCTGTTTTTT. Its protein product is CASSPLGFGELFF.

The rearrangement links TRBV6-1 to TRBJ2-1; D ambiguous. From germline, CDR1 is MNHNS and CDR2 SASEGT. The CDR3 is made up of 15 amino acids. V was trimmed by 2 bases and J by 4 bases, leaving 12 bases between them. The CDR3 sequence: CASSEISGIYNEQFF. CDR3 bases: TGTGCCAGCAGTGAAATATCTGGGATTTACAATGAGCAGTTCTTC.

The table lists this clone with a count of one. This chain links TRBV5-6 with TRBJ1-1; D not certain. Trimming stripped 0 bases from V and 4 bases from J, with 16 bases between. Germline CDR1 reads SGHDT; CDR2 reads YYEEEE. This CDR3 has 16 residues. CDR3 residues: CASSLESTSFLTEAFF. CDR3 in DNA: TGTGCCAGCAGCTTGGAATCGACCAGTTTTCTCACTGAAGCTTTCTTT.

The chain recombines TRBV2 with TRBJ2-5; D is unclear. The V end was cut by 3 bases, the J end by 5 bases, with 7 bases between. The germline CDR1 and CDR2 sequences are SNHLY and FYNNEI. CDR3 length: 12 amino acids. The DNA of the CDR3 is TGTGCCAGCAGTGATGTAAGGGAGACCCAGTACTTC. This translates into CASSDVRETQYF.

The rearrangement links TRBV18 to TRBJ1-4, with D uncertain. Deletions cut 3 bases from V and 0 bases from J, with 8 bases between. The CDR3 loop spans 15 amino acids. The germline V gene has CDR1 KGHSH and CDR2 LQKENI. CDR3 in DNA: TGTGCCAGCTCACCCTCGGATGCAACTAATGAAAAACTGTTTTTT. Translation: CASSPSDATNEKLFF.

The genes are TRBV28 and TRBJ1-1; unclear D gene. V lost 6 bases, J lost 3 bases, and 8 bases lay in between. The V gene's germline CDR1 is MDHEN and CDR2 SYDVKM. The CDR3 extends over 12 amino acids. The DNA of the CDR3 is TGTGCCAGCAGGGTCTTGGACACTGAAGCTTTCTTT. Its translation is CASRVLDTEAFF.

J is TRBJ2-1 and V is TRBV7-2; weak D call: TRBD2 (6 bases). Trimming removed 5 bases at V and 3 bases at J, with 8 bases between. The CDR3 extends over 13 amino acids. Per the germline V gene, CDR1 is SGHTA and CDR2 is FQGNSA. This CDR3 is CASSLGLYNEQFF. CDR3 in DNA: TGTGCCAGCAGCCTGGGACTCTACAATGAGCAGTTCTTC.

This clone was observed a handful of times. The chain carries TRBV4-2 and TRBJ2-5; 9 positions agree with TRBD1. The CDR3 is 17 amino acids. The V and J ends lost 0 bases and 5 bases, in that order; junction bases with no gene match: 10. Germline-derived CDR1 and CDR2 are LGHNA and YNFKEQ. The CDR3 loop reads CASSQETPGQGRETQYF. Here the CDR3 DNA reads TGTGCCAGCAGCCAAGAGACTCCGGGACAGGGTAGGGAGACCCAGTACTTC.

The sample holds one count of this clone. The chain uses TRBV11-2 and TRBJ2-5, with a tentative D call TRBD1 (5 bases). Looked up from germline, CDR1 is SGHAT and CDR2 is FQNNGV. CDR3 size: 12 residues. V was shortened by 8 bases and J by 3 bases, with 10 bases between the two germline ends. The CDR3 DNA reads TGTGCCAGCGGAGACAGAAAAGAGACCCAGTACTTC. It codes for CASGDRKETQYF.

The chain joins TRBV5-1 to TRBJ2-3; 8 bases map to TRBD1. The CDR3 has 18 residues. Germline CDR1 reads SGHRS; CDR2 reads YFSETQ. The junction had 16 bases not matched to a gene; V was cut back by 4 bases and J by 3 bases. As DNA, the CDR3 is TGCGCCAGCAGCGGAGCGGAGGACAGGGTGTTGGTGACAGATACGCAGTATTTT. Protein: CASSGAEDRVLVTDTQYF. The whole variable domain, remainder taken from reference TRBV5-1 and TRBJ2-3, is KAGVTQTPRYLIKTRGQQVTLSCSPISGHRSVSWYQQTPGQGLQFLFEYFSETQRNKGNFPGRFSGRQFSNSRSEMNVSTLELGDSALYLCASSGAEDRVLVTDTQYFGPGTRLTVL.

The V and J genes are TRBV6-6 and TRBJ2-3; tentative D call: TRBD1 (5 bases). This CDR3 has 11 amino acids. The germline V gene encodes CDR1 MNHNY and CDR2 SVGAGI (reference sequence). Trimming took off 2 bases at V and 8 bases at J, with 5 bases between the two ends. The CDR3 region has the DNA TGTGCCAGCAGTTACCAGGGTACGCAGTATTTT. Protein product: CASSYQGTQYF.

V is TRBV4-1 and J is TRBJ1-3; D call uncertain. This CDR3 has 16 amino acids. Trimming pared 1 base from V and 0 bases from J, leaving 10 bases between. In germline, CDR1 is MGHRA, CDR2 YSYEKL. This CDR3 is CASSQGAASSGNTIYF. CDR3 DNA sequence: TGCGCCAGCAGCCAAGGGGCCGCTTCCTCTGGAAACACCATATATTTT.

This chain links TRBV5-1 with TRBJ2-1, with 12 nucleotides matching TRBD2. V dropped 4 bases and J dropped 7; count of bases not matched to a gene: 6. Germline lookup yields CDR1 SGHRS and CDR2 YFSETQ. The CDR3 has 15 amino acids. The DNA of the CDR3 is TGCGCCAGCAGCCTAACTAGCGGGGGGCTGAATGAGCAGTTCTTC. Translated: CASSLTSGGLNEQFF.

This clone was counted a few times. The V call is TRBV7-8, the J call TRBJ2-7; no clear D. This CDR3 contains 14 residues. CDR1 and CDR2 from the germline V gene are SGHVS and FQNEAQ. Trimming removed 5 bases from V and 2 bases from J, with 13 bases in between. The CDR3 reads CASSVVRETYEQYV. The CDR3 DNA is TGTGCCAGCAGCGTAGTCCGCGAGACCTACGAGCAGTACGTC.

The J gene is TRBJ2-1, the V gene TRBV6-1, with 8 bases that match TRBD1. The CDR3 length is 13 residues. J lost 9 bases, V lost 4 bases, and 5 bases had no gene match. The V gene's germline CDR1 is MNHNS and CDR2 SASEGT. The CDR3 is CASSARTGTEQFF. The DNA of the CDR3 is TGTGCCAGCAGTGCCAGGACAGGGACTGAGCAGTTCTTC.

This rearrangement joins TRBV21-1 to TRBJ1-1; the table's TRBD1 call for D was not verified on the DNA. TRBV21-1 constitutes a pseudogene. This CDR3 is built from 15 residues. In DNA form, the CDR3 reads TGTGCCAGCAGCAAAGGAGGGACATCGAACACTGAAGCTTTCTTT. Translating gives CASSKGGTSNTEAFF.

The chain is built from TRBV28 and TRBJ1-1, with a possible D match to TRBD1 (6 bases). The CDR3 loop spans 16 amino acids. The germline V and J ends were trimmed by 3 bases and 4 bases, with 18 bases remaining between them. Germline V gene data show CDR1 as MDHEN and CDR2 as SYDVKM. In nucleotides, the CDR3 is TGTGCCAGCAGTTTCTGGGGGCAGACCTTGAGCACTGAAGCTTTCTTT. Translated: CASSFWGQTLSTEAFF.

The rearrangement joins TRBV19 to TRBJ1-6; perhaps TRBD1 as D (5 bases). CDR1 is LNHDA, CDR2 SQIVND, per germline (reference sequence). The CDR3 sequence is 13 residues long. Trimming pared 6 bases from V and 6 bases from J, leaving 9 bases between. The CDR3 nucleotides are TGTGCCAGTAGGCGACAGATTAATTCACCCCTCCACTTT. This codes for CASRRQINSPLHF.

This clone was seen a single time. A read error may account for a junction end that differs from germline. This chain uses TRBV6-1 with TRBJ2-2; a possible D gene is TRBD2 (5 bases). The CDR3 is 14 amino acids. Germline values: CDR1 MNHNS, CDR2 SASEGT. CDR3 sequence (DNA): TGTGCCAGCAGGGGAGAGGCGAACACCGGGGATCTGTTTTTT. Protein product: CASRGEANTGDLFF.